This paragraph covers one T cell receptor (beta chain) sequence. As yet, its antigen is unknown. Vbeta (60) and Jbeta (13) primers were used in the PCR. Only in-frame clones appear in the TCRdb table, and some are missing; sequencing was by immunoSEQ multiplex PCR. The sample records about 160,000 clones, around 88% being singletons. The data originate from a study of cytomegalovirus exposure and HLA in healthy donors. Study outcomes and limitations: It was reported that the classifier diagnosed cytomegalovirus status with high specificity and sensitivity in both the original and validation cohorts. A later analysis linked a missense variant in DCLRE1C to the trimming of TCR beta V and J genes. Confirmation was obtained in vitro that a few CMV-associated chains are specific for CMV antigens. By HLA locus, TCR association rates varied in a later analysis, with DRB1 showing the most and HLA-C the fewest.

This CDR3 is 12 amino acids long. Germline assignment: CDR1 SNHLY and CDR2 FYNNEI. V was trimmed by 7 bases and J by 4 bases, leaving 8 bases between them. The specimen sequenced was PBMCs. The TCR sequence derives from a woman in her twenties or thirties in good health and CMV-seronegative. V usage is TRBV2 and J usage is TRBJ2-1, with D possibly matching TRBD1 (5 bases). The CDR3 here is CASMTDYNEQFF. The DNA for the CDR3 is TGTGCCAGCATGACAGATTACAATGAGCAGTTCTTC. Using reference TRBV2 and TRBJ2-1 for the parts outside the CDR3, the full variable domain is EPEVTQTPSHQVTQMGQEVILRCVPISNHLYFYWYRQILGQKVEFLVSFYNNEISEKSEIFDDQFSVERPDGSNFTLKIRSTKLEDSAMYFCASMTDYNEQFFGPGTRLTVL.